The 12 T cell receptor beta chains in this list originate from one sample, sequenced in a study of T cells expressing NK-cell markers. TCRdb re-analyzed the 5' RACE reads; it lists each CDR3 protein once, without DNA. There are about 540,000 distinct CDR3 sequences in the sample, with roughly 3.4% held by the top ten. Sequencing used blood T cells: a sorted CD56 or NKG2C T cell subset, CD4+ or CD8+ T cells, or bulk PBMC T cells (not recorded which). The receptors originated from a man between 18 and 35 years old in good health.

The V and J genes are TRBV7-2 and TRBJ2-1; TCRdb picks TRBD2, but there is no DNA to check that call. There are 17 residues in the CDR3. The germline V gene encodes CDR1 SGHTA and CDR2 FQGNSA. The CDR3: CASSLALALASSNEQFF.

The rearrangement uses TRBV6-2 or TRBV6-3 and TRBJ2-6; with no DNA, the TCRdb D assignment of TRBD1 cannot be verified. The germline V gene has CDR1 MNHEY and CDR2 SVGEGT. The CDR3 covers 19 residues. This CDR3 is CASSYSITGVHSGANVLTF.

The chain employs TRBV7-9 and TRBJ2-5; TCRdb calls TRBD1, which cannot be checked without DNA. The germline CDR1 and CDR2 sequences are SEHNR and FQNEAQ (reference sequence). The CDR3 is made up of 15 amino acids. CDR3 sequence: CASSPWPTGRETQYF.

CDR3 loop: CASSLRWREGPNEQFF. This chain joins TRBV7-2 and TRBJ2-1; as DNA is missing, the TRBD2 call by TCRdb cannot be tested. CDR3 length: 16 amino acids. Germline assignment: CDR1 SGHTA and CDR2 FQGNSA.

The chain uses TRBV21-1 and TRBJ1-1; TCRdb designates TRBD1, a call that cannot be tested without DNA. TRBV21-1 is labeled a pseudogene. This CDR3 region has 13 residues. CDR3 sequence: CASHPKGAPEAFF.

The chain uses TRBV15 and TRBJ1-6. Germline assignment: CDR1 LNHNV and CDR2 YYDKDF (reference sequence). This CDR3 region has 15 residues. This chain's CDR3 is CATSRDLADNSPLHF. Drawing the rest from reference TRBV15 and TRBJ1-6, the complete variable domain is DAMVIQNPRYQVTQFGKPVTLSCSQTLNHNVMYWYQQKSSQAPKLLFHYYDKDFNNEADTPDNFQSRRPNTSFCFLDIRSPGLGDTAMYLCATSRDLADNSPLHFGNGTRLTVT.

The chain carries TRBV24-1 and TRBJ2-5; as DNA is missing, the TRBD2 call by TCRdb cannot be tested. The length of the CDR3 is 15 residues. Germline values: CDR1 KGHDR, CDR2 SFDVKD. CDR3 amino acids: CATSEPGLAGGSQYF.

The chain links TRBV5-6 to TRBJ2-3; TCRdb's D call, TRBD1, is unchecked because there is no DNA. Per the germline V gene, CDR1 is SGHDT and CDR2 is YYEEEE. This CDR3 is built from 17 residues. The CDR3 region is CASSETGGAGVSNTQYF. Complete variable domain (other parts from reference TRBV5-6 and TRBJ2-3): DAGVTQSPTHLIKTRGQQVTLRCSPKSGHDTVSWYQQALGQGPQFIFQYYEEEERQRGNFPDRFSGHQFPNYSSELNVNALLLGDSALYLCASSETGGAGVSNTQYFGPGTRLTVL.

V is TRBV29-1 and J is TRBJ2-5; the D call of TRBD2 rests on TCRdb alone, since no DNA is present to check it. The CDR3 has 14 amino acids. The germline gives CDR1 SQVTM, CDR2 ANQGSEA. The CDR3 loop reads CSVEGWEGVGTQYF.

The chain combines TRBV6-1 with TRBJ1-3. Germline lookup yields CDR1 MNHNS and CDR2 SASEGT. This CDR3 spans 12 amino acids. CDR3 amino acids: CASRGNGNTIYF.

The chain has TRBV4-1 and TRBJ2-2; the D call of TRBD2 rests on TCRdb alone, since no DNA is present to check it. The CDR3 totals 14 residues. CDR1 and CDR2 (germline): MGHRA, YSYEKL. This CDR3 is CASSGTSGSGELFF.

V is TRBV6-2 or TRBV6-3 and J is TRBJ2-7; the TRBD2 assignment by TCRdb is unverifiable without DNA. In germline, CDR1 is MNHEY, CDR2 SVGEGT. The CDR3 has 14 residues. This CDR3 reads CASSPSGGLYEQYF.